Below are 25 T cell receptor beta chains sequenced from a single sample in a study of blood T cell repertoires in COVID-19 (dated by TCRdb to 2018 to 2020). To prepare the library, the immunoSEQ multiplex PCR assay was applied. TCRdb took over this immuneACCESS table, retaining in-frame rearrangements with V and J assigned. Such tables are incomplete; in checked studies, under half of the missing clones stem from an unresolved V gene, and the remainder is unexplained. In all, the sample holds 150,000 to 200,000 clones, and approximately 87% of those were seen once. The top ten clonotypes cover roughly an eighth of the sample. The specimen was peripheral blood. The origin of the receptors is a woman between 70 and 85 years old with COVID-19, enrolled during active disease.

The J gene is TRBJ2-2, the V gene TRBV19, with D maybe TRBD2 (6 bases). Germline CDR1 LNHDA, CDR2 SQIVND (reference sequence). There are 15 residues in the CDR3. The V gene lost 5 bases and the J gene lost 1 base, with 11 bases spanning the gap. The CDR3 DNA is TGTGCCAGTAGTGCATGGGACTGGAACACCGGGGAGCTGTTTTTT. Translated, it gives CASSAWDWNTGELFF.

This clone was seen a handful of times. This rearrangement joins TRBV5-3 to TRBJ2-5; 7 bases agree with TRBD1. TRBV5-3 is annotated as an ORF whose role is uncertain. Trimming at V came to 5 bases and at J to 4 bases, leaving 14 bases not matched to a gene. This CDR3 spans 16 amino acids. Here the CDR3 reads CARSTTGEILGETQYF. CDR3 coding DNA: TGTGCCAGAAGTACCACAGGGGAAATTCTGGGAGAGACCCAGTACTTC.

The chain joins TRBV30 to TRBJ2-7; 16 bases agree with TRBD2. The CDR3 has 13 amino acids. V trimming: 8 bases; J trimming: 2 bases; junction bases outside the gene matches: 0. Germline V gene lookup returns CDR1 GTSNPN and CDR2 SVGIG (reference sequence). CDR3 sequence reads: CAGTSGRAYEQYF. DNA of the CDR3: TGTGCCGGGACTAGCGGGAGGGCCTACGAGCAGTACTTC.

The chain has TRBV5-1 and TRBJ2-1; 11 bases agree with TRBD2. Germline lookup yields CDR1 SGHRS and CDR2 YFSETQ. The CDR3 loop spans 15 amino acids. V trimming: 3 bases; J trimming: 6 bases; junction bases outside the gene matches: 5. CDR3 sequence: CASSSGLADSNEQFF. DNA for the CDR3: TGCGCCAGCAGCTCGGGACTAGCGGACTCCAATGAGCAGTTCTTC.

The rearrangement joins TRBV7-2 to TRBJ2-5; D remains unclear. V was trimmed by 4 bases and J by 4 bases, leaving 10 bases between them. Germline-derived CDR1 and CDR2 are SGHTA and FQGNSA. The CDR3 extends over 13 amino acids. As DNA, the CDR3 is TGTGCCAGCAGCTGGGCCGTGGCAGAGACCCAGTACTTC. Translating gives CASSWAVAETQYF.

The chain combines TRBV7-3 with TRBJ2-1; 8 bases map to TRBD2. With V trimmed by 10 bases and J by 8 bases, 4 bases remained unmatched. Germline CDR1 reads SGHTA; CDR2 reads FQGTGA. The CDR3 spans 11 residues. CDR3 in DNA: TGTGCCACCGTGCGGGGGGATGAGCAGTTCTTC. As protein: CATVRGDEQFF.

The chain is built from TRBV9 and TRBJ2-1; D remains ambiguous. Germline-derived CDR1 and CDR2 are SGDLS and YYNGEE. The CDR3 has 16 amino acids. V lost 0 bases to trimming and J lost 3 bases, with 13 bases between them. CDR3 nucleotides: TGTGCCAGCAGCGTAGTCCCAGGTAAAGGCTACAATGAGCAGTTCTTC. Encoded protein: CASSVVPGKGYNEQFF.

The chain employs TRBV7-9 and TRBJ1-2; 7 bases map to TRBD1. J was trimmed by 4 bases and V by 7 bases; bases with no gene match: 9. CDR3 length: 14 residues. The V gene's germline CDR1 is SEHNR and CDR2 FQNEAQ (reference sequence). The CDR3, as DNA: TGTGCCAGCACCATGACAGGGTCGGGCTATGGCTACACCTTC. Residues: CASTMTGSGYGYTF.

The chain couples TRBV24-1 to TRBJ2-3, with 13 nucleotides matching TRBD2. With V trimmed by 4 bases and J by 0 bases, 12 bases remained unmatched. Looked up from germline, CDR1 is KGHDR and CDR2 is SFDVKD. The CDR3 sequence is 20 residues long. The CDR3 here is CATSETPGLAGLHSTDTQYF. The CDR3 DNA reads TGTGCCACCAGTGAGACACCGGGACTAGCGGGGTTACATAGCACAGATACGCAGTATTTT.

V usage is TRBV12-5 and J usage is TRBJ2-7, with a possible D match to TRBD2 (5 bases). The V gene lost 6 bases and the J gene lost 1 base, with 10 bases spanning the gap. CDR3 length: 13 residues. Germline V gene lookup returns CDR1 LGHNT and CDR2 FRNRAP. CDR3 nucleotides: TGTGCTAGTGGCGACGGCGGGTCCTACGAGCAGTACTTC. Translation gives CASGDGGSYEQYF.

The rearrangement joins TRBV6-5 to TRBJ1-2; D is perhaps TRBD1 (6 bases). Between the trimmed V and J ends, which lost 4 bases and 2 bases, there was a span of 8 bases. The CDR3 runs to 13 residues. CDR1 is MNHEY and CDR2 is SVGAGI in the germline V gene. The CDR3 spells CASSLQGNYGYTF. The DNA for the CDR3 is TGTGCCAGCAGTTTACAGGGAAACTATGGCTACACCTTC.

The CDR3 DNA reads as TGTGCCATCAGTGGTCGGGACAGGGGTTATACAGATACGCAGTATTTT. It translates to CAISGRDRGYTDTQYF. The V gene is TRBV10-3, the J gene TRBJ2-3, with 10 bases identical to TRBD1. The CDR3 extends over 16 amino acids. The V gene's germline CDR1 is ENHRY and CDR2 SYGVKD. V lost 4 bases to trimming and J lost 3 bases; unmatched junction nucleotides: 7.

The chain combines TRBV20-1 with TRBJ1-1; D gene uncertain. From germline, CDR1 is DFQATT and CDR2 SNEGSKA (reference sequence). The V gene lost 3 bases and the J gene lost 1 base, with 9 bases spanning the gap. The CDR3 is 13 amino acids. Written as DNA, the CDR3 is TGCAGTGCTAGTTCAGTTTCGAACACTGAAGCTTTCTTT. Encoded protein: CSASSVSNTEAFF.

V and J are TRBV28 and TRBJ1-6, with TRBD1 matching over 8 bases. Losses at the gene ends were 5 bases for V and 16 bases for J; bases not matched to a gene: 4. The CDR3 contains 11 residues. CDR1 is MDHEN, CDR2 SYDVKM, per germline. DNA for the CDR3: TGTGCCAGCAGTAGAGACAGGGGTCTCCACTTT. It codes for CASSRDRGLHF.

This clone has a handful of counts. The chain has TRBV12-3 or TRBV12-4 and TRBJ1-1; 7 positions agree with TRBD1. With V trimmed by 6 bases and J by 11 bases, 9 bases remained unmatched. This CDR3 is 12 amino acids long. CDR3 protein: CASRQGTVVAFF. CDR3 coding DNA: TGTGCCAGCAGACAAGGGACAGTTGTGGCTTTCTTT.

The rearrangement uses TRBV7-8 and TRBJ1-6; TRBD1 agrees at 8 bases. The CDR3 runs 15 residues. The junction had 7 bases not matched to a gene; V was cut back by 5 bases and J by 7 bases. The germline V gene has CDR1 SGHVS and CDR2 FQNEAQ. In DNA, the CDR3 is TGTGCCAGCAGCACGCGACAGGGGTCCAATTCACCCCTCCACTTT. It translates to CASSTRQGSNSPLHF.

The rearrangement joins TRBV25-1 to TRBJ2-7; a possible D gene is TRBD1 (6 bases). Between the trimmed V and J ends, which lost 5 bases and 4 bases, there was a span of 15 bases. The CDR3 has 14 residues. The V gene's germline CDR1 is MGHDK and CDR2 SYGVNS. The chain's CDR3 is CASSSPGEKYEQYF. For the CDR3, the DNA is TGTGCCAGCAGTAGTCCAGGGGAGAAGTACGAGCAGTACTTC.

The CDR3 nucleotides are TGTGCCAGCAGTTTTCTCACGGGACAGTCTTTTAACTATGGCTACACCTTC. Amino acid sequence: CASSFLTGQSFNYGYTF. This chain links TRBV28 with TRBJ1-2; TRBD1 matches at 7 bases. V lost 3 bases and J lost 1; bases outside the gene matches: 11. This CDR3 is 17 amino acids long. The germline V gene has CDR1 MDHEN and CDR2 SYDVKM.

The V gene is TRBV14, the J gene TRBJ2-1; no clear D. Trimming cost V 4 bases and J 7 bases, with 14 bases left between them. The CDR3 totals 14 residues. Looked up from germline, CDR1 is SGHDN and CDR2 is FVKESK. The CDR3 sequence is CASSPELDRNEQFF. CDR3 in DNA: TGTGCCAGCAGCCCTGAACTCGATAGAAATGAGCAGTTCTTC.

The J gene is TRBJ1-5, the V gene TRBV19, with 9 bases aligning to TRBD1. The CDR3 consists of 12 residues. Trimming at V came to 10 bases and at J to 11 bases, leaving 9 bases not matched to a gene. In germline, CDR1 is LNHDA, CDR2 SQIVND (reference sequence). CDR3 region: CAIGTGKMAQHF. As DNA, the CDR3 is TGTGCCATTGGGACAGGGAAGATGGCCCAGCATTTT.

V and J are TRBV6-5 and TRBJ2-5; TRBD2 agrees at 8 bases. CDR3 size: 13 residues. The germline CDR1 and CDR2 sequences are MNHEY and SVGAGI. The junction had 7 bases not matched to a gene; V was cut back by 8 bases and J by 5 bases. The CDR3 sequence is CASPGGVEETQYF. CDR3 DNA sequence: TGTGCCAGCCCCGGGGGGGTGGAGGAGACCCAGTACTTC.

CDR3 loop: CASSQAHRGFTDTQYF. The DNA of the CDR3 is TGTGCCAGCAGCCAAGCACATCGGGGTTTCACAGATACGCAGTATTTT. The chain has TRBV3-1 (or the pseudogene TRBV3-2) and TRBJ2-3; perhaps TRBD2 as D (5 bases). Trimming left V 1 base short and J 2 bases short, with 13 bases between. CDR1 is LGHDT, CDR2 YNNKEL, per germline (reference sequence). This CDR3 contains 16 residues.

The V gene is TRBV9, the J gene TRBJ2-7, with 7 bases identical to TRBD2. Germline values: CDR1 SGDLS, CDR2 YYNGEE. The V gene end was trimmed by 4 bases and the J gene end by 3 bases; junction bases not matched to a gene: 4. The CDR3 covers 13 residues. The CDR3 spells CASSPGGSYEQYF. DNA of the CDR3: TGTGCCAGCAGCCCCGGGGGGAGCTACGAGCAGTACTTC.

This chain uses TRBV11-3 with TRBJ2-5; 7 nucleotides align to TRBD1. Germline V gene lookup returns CDR1 SGHNT and CDR2 YENEEA. The J segment lost 4 bases and the V segment lost 1 base, leaving 9 bases of the junction unmatched. This CDR3 has 16 amino acids. The CDR3 DNA reads TGTGCCAGCAGCTTAGTAGCAGGGGGATCGAGAGAGACCCAGTACTTC. Its translation: CASSLVAGGSRETQYF.

The chain uses TRBV2 and TRBJ2-2; TRBD1 matches 9 bases. Germline CDR1 reads SNHLY; CDR2 reads FYNNEI. The CDR3 totals 14 residues. V trimming: 7 bases; J trimming: 1 base; junction bases outside the gene matches: 1. DNA of the CDR3: TGTGCCAGCACGGGACAGGGGAACACCGGGGAGCTGTTTTTT. Translation gives CASTGQGNTGELFF.